This is a list of T cell receptor beta chains from one sample in a study of blood T cell repertoires in COVID-19. Assay: immunoSEQ multiplex PCR; the TCRdb copy retains only in-frame clones and omits some. The sample yields a few hundred thousand clones, 75% to 90% seen once. The specimen was peripheral blood. The receptors were sampled from a woman in her forties with acute or convalescent COVID-19. Each CDR3 is given with its conserved first and last residue. D genes are given only for firm matches. Clone size is stated in some rows and not others, as once, few, many or a class when expanded.

clone_size | d_call | j_call | v_call | cdr3_aa | cdr3_nt
- | TRBD1 | TRBJ2-5 | TRBV19 | CASSIGQGVAQETQYF | TGTGCCAGTAGTATCGGACAGGGGGTGGCCCAAGAGACCCAGTACTTC
few | TRBD1 | TRBJ1-2 | TRBV7-2 | CASSFINDRAYGYTF | TGTGCCAGCAGCTTCATTAACGACAGGGCCTATGGCTACACCTTC
- | - | TRBJ1-4 | TRBV19 | CASSIAGYLSKLFF | TGTGCCAGTAGTATAGCAGGTTACCTTTCGAAACTGTTTTTT
once | - | TRBJ2-5 | TRBV5-1 | CASSLDSSLQETQYF | TGCGCCAGCAGCTTGGACAGTTCCCTTCAAGAGACCCAGTACTTC
- | - | TRBJ1-2 | TRBV28 | CASSLTGKLYGYTF | TGTGCCAGCAGTCTTACCGGGAAACTCTATGGCTACACCTTC
once | TRBD1 | TRBJ2-1 | TRBV19 | CASKTGTENNEQFF | TGTGCCAGTAAAACCGGGACAGAAAACAATGAGCAGTTCTTC
- | - | TRBJ2-5 | TRBV7-2 | CASSLRLGPGTRETQYF | TGTGCCAGCAGCCTTAGGCTAGGTCCCGGGACAAGAGAGACCCAGTACTTC
- | - | TRBJ1-2 | TRBV7-6 | CASSRRTVGDGYTF | TGTGCCAGCAGCCGCAGGACAGTGGGGGATGGCTACACCTTC
- | - | TRBJ1-2 | TRBV6-5 | CASPPSAGAGYGYTF | TGTGCCAGCCCTCCCTCGGCGGGGGCTGGTTATGGCTACACCTTC
- | TRBD1 | TRBJ1-5 | TRBV5-1 | CASSLGGTGRNQPQHF | TGCGCCAGCAGCTTGGGGGGGACAGGGAGAAATCAGCCCCAGCATTTT
- | TRBD1 | TRBJ1-3 | TRBV6-6 | CASSRQGMALSGNTIYF | TGTGCCAGCAGCCGACAGGGGATGGCTCTCTCTGGAAACACCATATATTTT
- | - | TRBJ2-5 | TRBV9 | CASSVGLGGAQETQYF | TGTGCCAGCAGCGTAGGTCTGGGGGGGGCTCAAGAGACCCAGTACTTC
- | - | TRBJ1-4 | TRBV10-3 | CAISQGHATNEKLFF | TGTGCCATCAGTCAGGGCCACGCAACTAATGAAAAACTGTTTTTT
- | TRBD1 | TRBJ1-5 | TRBV27 | CASKGQGNQPQHF | TGTGCCAGCAAAGGACAGGGGAATCAGCCCCAGCATTTT
- | - | TRBJ1-5 | TRBV4-1 | CASSLGGGQPQHF | TGCGCCAGCAGCCTTGGGGGGGGTCAGCCCCAGCATTTT
- | - | TRBJ1-2 | TRBV5-4 | CASSLTGTIYYGYTF | TGTGCCAGCAGCCTAACCGGGACAATTTACTATGGCTACACCTTC
once | - | TRBJ1-2 | TRBV15 | CATSRGGTDYGYTF | TGTGCCACCAGCAGAGGGGGGACTGACTATGGCTACACCTTC
- | - | TRBJ1-2 | TRBV11-2 | CASSLVAGKGYGYTF | TGTGCCAGCAGCTTAGTAGCAGGGAAGGGATATGGCTACACCTTC
once | - | TRBJ2-4 | TRBV18 | CASPIRPGGLAKNIQYF | TGTGCCAGCCCAATTAGACCCGGAGGATTAGCCAAAAACATTCAGTACTTC
- | - | TRBJ1-1 | TRBV3-1/TRBV3-2 | CASSQQRARSVMNTEAFF | TGTGCCAGCAGCCAGCAGCGGGCGAGGTCGGTCATGAACACTGAAGCTTTCTTT
once | TRBD2 | TRBJ2-1 | TRBV9 | CASSVGGAGGLSSYNEQFF | TGTGCCAGCAGCGTTGGAGGGGCGGGGGGACTCAGCTCCTACAATGAGCAGTTCTTC
- | TRBD1 | TRBJ1-1 | TRBV6-5 | CASRSGGQTGAFF | TGTGCCAGCAGATCAGGGGGCCAGACAGGAGCTTTCTTT
once | TRBD1 | TRBJ1-2 | TRBV6-4 | CASSGTGGRGYTF | TGTGCCAGCAGCGGGACAGGGGGCCGAGGCTACACCTTC
- | TRBD1 | TRBJ1-1 | TRBV6-5 | CASRLGRGEAFF | TGTGCCAGCAGATTGGGCAGGGGGGAAGCTTTCTTT
- | TRBD1 | TRBJ1-1 | TRBV5-5 | CASSLTGTGVNTEAFF | TGTGCCAGCAGCTTGACCGGGACAGGGGTGAACACTGAAGCTTTCTTT
- | TRBD1 | TRBJ2-2 | TRBV4-1 | CASSQHPGQGNTGELFF | TGCGCCAGCAGCCAGCACCCGGGACAGGGGAACACCGGGGAGCTGTTTTTT
- | - | TRBJ1-6 | TRBV27 | CASSFANSPLHF | TGTGCCAGCAGTTTTGCGAATTCACCCCTCCACTTT
- | - | TRBJ1-1 | TRBV30 | CAWNEGGPTEAFF | TGTGCCTGGAATGAGGGAGGGCCGACTGAAGCTTTCTTT
- | - | TRBJ1-3 | TRBV15 | CATSRQGLSGNTIYF | TGTGCCACCAGCAGACAGGGCCTCTCTGGAAACACCATATATTTT
- | TRBD1 | TRBJ1-6 | TRBV2 | CASSEWGQDNSPLHF | TGTGCCAGCAGTGAGTGGGGACAGGATAATTCACCCCTCCACTTT
once | TRBD1 | TRBJ1-5 | TRBV2 | CASSEGRGHQPQHF | TGTGCCAGCAGTGAAGGTAGGGGGCATCAGCCCCAGCATTTT
- | TRBD1 | TRBJ1-1 | TRBV7-9 | CASSPTGRTEAFF | TGTGCCAGCAGCCCGACAGGGAGGACTGAAGCTTTCTTT
- | TRBD2 | TRBJ2-5 | TRBV10-1 | CASSERLAGIETQYF | TGCGCCAGCAGTGAGAGACTAGCGGGGATAGAGACCCAGTACTTC
- | - | TRBJ1-2 | TRBV2 | CASSGVRRGNGYTF | TGTGCCAGCAGCGGGGTCCGCCGAGGGAACGGCTACACCTTC
- | - | TRBJ2-1 | TRBV6-5 | CASSYSRQIQYNEQFF | TGTGCCAGCAGTTACTCGAGGCAGATCCAATACAATGAGCAGTTCTTC
- | TRBD1 | TRBJ1-1 | TRBV29-1 | CSAKTGMNTEAFF | TGCAGCGCAAAGACAGGGATGAACACTGAAGCTTTCTTT
- | TRBD1 | TRBJ1-3 | TRBV5-6 | CASSYRGQTGNTIYF | TGTGCCAGCAGCTACAGGGGGCAAACTGGAAACACCATATATTTT
once | - | TRBJ1-6 | TRBV5-4 | CASSLERQKNSPLHF | TGTGCCAGCAGCTTGGAGCGACAGAAAAATTCACCCCTCCACTTT
- | TRBD1 | TRBJ1-2 | TRBV29-1 | CSVDPTGAYYGYTF | TGCAGCGTTGACCCGACAGGGGCGTACTATGGCTACACCTTC
- | TRBD1 | TRBJ1-2 | TRBV4-1 | CASSQERAGGWYGYTF | TGCGCCAGCAGCCAAGAGAGGGCAGGGGGCTGGTATGGCTACACCTTC
- | TRBD2 | TRBJ2-3 | TRBV19 | CASSPLTSGGGLGTDTQYF | TGTGCCAGTAGTCCACTGACTAGCGGGGGGGGCCTGGGCACAGATACGCAGTATTTT
- | TRBD1 | TRBJ1-1 | TRBV6-5 | CASIDRDRASTEAFF | TGTGCCAGCATCGATAGAGACAGGGCTAGCACTGAAGCTTTCTTT
- | TRBD1 | TRBJ1-5 | TRBV28 | CASSEGAPGFVPQHF | TGTGCCAGCAGTGAGGGGGCTCCAGGGTTCGTTCCCCAGCATTTT
- | TRBD1 | TRBJ1-2 | TRBV6-5 | CASSRDRGDGYTF | TGTGCCAGCAGTCGGGACAGGGGGGATGGCTACACCTTC
few | - | TRBJ1-2 | TRBV5-1 | CASSLSQGSGVYGYTF | TGCGCCAGCAGCCTATCACAGGGTAGTGGGGTCTATGGCTACACCTTC
- | TRBD1 | TRBJ1-1 | TRBV6-5 | CASSRDRPNTEAFF | TGTGCCAGCAGTCGGGACAGGCCGAACACTGAAGCTTTCTTT
- | - | TRBJ1-4 | TRBV12-2 | CASRSRQGPYEKLFF | TGTGCAAGTCGCTCTAGACAGGGACCGTATGAAAAACTGTTTTTT
- | - | TRBJ1-2 | TRBV6-6 | CASSPSMEYGYTF | TGTGCCAGCAGTCCCTCTATGGAGTATGGCTACACCTTC
- | - | TRBJ1-5 | TRBV28 | CASSLLGSQPQHF | TGTGCCAGCAGTTTACTGGGGAGCCAGCCCCAGCATTTT
- | - | TRBJ1-2 | TRBV7-9 | CASSLQPGGNGYTF | TGTGCCAGCAGCTTACAACCGGGGGGCAATGGCTACACCTTC